Listed below are T cell receptor beta chains from one sample, sequenced in a study of blood T cell repertoires in COVID-19. Assay: immunoSEQ multiplex PCR; the TCRdb copy retains only in-frame clones and omits some. The sample consists of 150,000 to 180,000 clones, approximately 85% of them appearing once. The specimen sequenced was peripheral blood. The receptors shown here come from a man aged 55 to 70 with COVID-19, enrolled during active disease. Each CDR3 is given with its conserved first and last residue. A D gene is named only where the DNA matches it firmly. Rows may omit the clone size; those that give it use once, few, many or a size class.

d_gene	v_gene	j_gene	abundance	CDR3nt	CDR3aa
TRBD1	TRBV5-1	TRBJ1-3	NA	TGCGCCAGCAGCGGACAGGGTGGCACCATATATTTT	CASSGQGGTIYF
NA	TRBV6-5	TRBJ2-6	NA	TGTGCCAGCAGCAGCGGCTCTGGGGCCAACGTCCTGACTTTC	CASSSGSGANVLTF
NA	TRBV19	TRBJ2-4	NA	TGTGCCAGTAGTACTGGGCCTGGGAACATTCAGTACTTC	CASSTGPGNIQYF
NA	TRBV3-1/TRBV3-2	TRBJ1-6	few	TGTGCCAGCAGCCAAGTTCCAGGCTCCTATAATTCACCCCTCCACTTT	CASSQVPGSYNSPLHF
TRBD1	TRBV27	TRBJ1-5	NA	TGTGCCAGCAGTTTTCGGGGACAGGGGTCCAATCAGCCCCAGCATTTT	CASSFRGQGSNQPQHF
TRBD1	TRBV6-5	TRBJ1-5	NA	TGTGCCAGCAGTCTGACAGGGGGCTCGGAGCCCCAGCATTTT	CASSLTGGSEPQHF
TRBD1	TRBV19	TRBJ2-7	few	TGTGCCAGTAGTCCTGGACAGGGTCCCTTCGAGCAGTACTTC	CASSPGQGPFEQYF
TRBD2	TRBV10-3	TRBJ2-5	NA	TGTGCCATCAGTCCGGGAGGGAGGGTGGAGACCCAGTACTTC	CAISPGGRVETQYF
NA	TRBV6-5	TRBJ1-2	NA	TGTGCCAGCAGTTACTCGGGAGAAGGCTACACCTTC	CASSYSGEGYTF
NA	TRBV18	TRBJ2-3	NA	TGTGCCAGCTCACCACCGAGAGGATTCACAGATACGCAGTATTTT	CASSPPRGFTDTQYF
NA	TRBV29-1	TRBJ2-5	NA	TGCAGCGTTTCTCCCGGGGAGACCCAGTACTTC	CSVSPGETQYF
TRBD2	TRBV15	TRBJ2-1	NA	TGTGCCACCAGCAGACGGGGTAGCGGGAGTGGTAATGAGCAGTTCTTC	CATSRRGSGSGNEQFF
NA	TRBV5-4	TRBJ1-2	NA	TGTGCCAGCAGCTTGGTACAGGATGAGGAGGGTGGCTACACCTTC	CASSLVQDEEGGYTF
TRBD2	TRBV4-2	TRBJ2-1	NA	TGTGCCAGCAGCCAAGATCGAGCGGGGAACTCCTACAATGAGCAGTTCTTC	CASSQDRAGNSYNEQFF
NA	TRBV6-5	TRBJ1-5	NA	TGTGCCAGCAGTTACGGCGGTCAGCCCCAGCATTTT	CASSYGGQPQHF
TRBD2	TRBV7-2	TRBJ2-1	NA	TGTGCCAGCAGCTCTGGACTAGCGGGAGGGTACAATGAGCAGTTCTTC	CASSSGLAGGYNEQFF
TRBD2	TRBV9	TRBJ2-3	NA	TGTGCCAGCAGTTATAGCGGGGGGTTGACAGATACGCAGTATTTT	CASSYSGGLTDTQYF
TRBD1	TRBV27	TRBJ1-1	NA	TGTGCCAGCAGTGTCCGGGACAGCACTGAAGCTTTCTTT	CASSVRDSTEAFF
NA	TRBV25-1	TRBJ1-1	NA	TGTGCCAGCAGTGGACAGGCGAACACTGAAGCTTTCTTT	CASSGQANTEAFF
NA	TRBV9	TRBJ2-1	NA	TGTGCCAGCAGCGTGACGGCAGGGACCTACAATGAGCAGTTCTTC	CASSVTAGTYNEQFF
TRBD1	TRBV19	TRBJ2-2	NA	TGTGCCAGTTACAATACAGGGGGCAGCTACACCGGGGAGCTGTTTTTT	CASYNTGGSYTGELFF
NA	TRBV30	TRBJ2-6	NA	TGTGCCTGGATGCAGGGGAAGAGCTCTGGGGCCAACGTCCTGACTTTC	CAWMQGKSSGANVLTF
NA	TRBV6-6	TRBJ2-2	few	TGTGCCAGCAGTTACTTCTCGGGGTTTACCGGGGAGCTGTTTTTT	CASSYFSGFTGELFF
TRBD1	TRBV30	TRBJ2-2	NA	TGTGCCTGGGGGACCGGGACAGGGGTGGCCGGGGAGCTGTTTTTT	CAWGTGTGVAGELFF
TRBD1	TRBV9	TRBJ1-4	NA	TGTGCCAGCAGCGTAGTGGGCCGACAGGGGAGGGAAAAACTGTTTTTT	CASSVVGRQGREKLFF
NA	TRBV5-8	TRBJ1-2	NA	TGTGCCAGCAGCTCGAGAGGTTTGGATGGCTACACCTTC	CASSSRGLDGYTF
NA	TRBV24-1	TRBJ1-1	few	TGTGCCACCAGTCGGAAACCGGGCACTGAAGCTTTCTTT	CATSRKPGTEAFF
NA	TRBV7-8	TRBJ2-7	NA	TGTGCCAGCAGCTTAGTTGTCCCGGTACAGTACTTC	CASSLVVPVQYF
NA	TRBV7-3	TRBJ2-5	NA	TGTGCCAGCAGCTTGGCGGGAACGGGGGAGACCCAGTACTTC	CASSLAGTGETQYF
TRBD2	TRBV4-2	TRBJ2-3	NA	TGTGCCAGCAGCCACCCCCCGGGACTAGCGCTCACAGATACGCAGTATTTT	CASSHPPGLALTDTQYF
TRBD1	TRBV19	TRBJ1-1	NA	TGTGCCAGTAGTGGGGAGGAGGGGGCCCGGAACACTGAAGCTTTCTTT	CASSGEEGARNTEAFF
TRBD1	TRBV24-1	TRBJ2-1	NA	TGTGCCACCAGTGACACCGGGACAGGGGGGTTCAATGAGCAGTTCTTC	CATSDTGTGGFNEQFF
TRBD2	TRBV2	TRBJ2-5	NA	TGTGCCAGCGTGACTAGCGGGGTTACGACGGAGACCCAGTACTTC	CASVTSGVTTETQYF
TRBD1	TRBV5-3	TRBJ1-5	NA	TGTGCCAGAAGCTTGGCGGGACAGGGGGGGAGACAGCCCCAGCATTTT	CARSLAGQGGRQPQHF
TRBD1	TRBV28	TRBJ1-2	NA	TGTGCCACCTGGGGACAGGGTGATTATGGCTACACCTTC	CATWGQGDYGYTF
TRBD1	TRBV7-7	TRBJ2-5	NA	TGTGCTAGCAGCGGACAGGGTGCAGAGACCCAGTACTTC	CASSGQGAETQYF
NA	TRBV7-9	TRBJ2-4	NA	TGTGCCAGCAGCTTACCCCGGGACAAAAAAAACATTCAGTACTTC	CASSLPRDKKNIQYF
NA	TRBV6-1	TRBJ2-7	NA	TGTGCCAGCAGTGAAGACCTACAACTAACCTCCTACGAGCAGTACTTC	CASSEDLQLTSYEQYF
NA	TRBV14	TRBJ1-4	NA	TGTGCCAGCAGCCAAGCGGGGTTCACTAATGAAAAACTGTTTTTT	CASSQAGFTNEKLFF
NA	TRBV6-6	TRBJ2-3	NA	TGTGCCAGCAGTTACGGTATTTCGGGTAAGGCAGATACGCAGTATTTT	CASSYGISGKADTQYF
NA	TRBV7-2	TRBJ2-7	NA	TGTGCCAGCAGCTTAGATGCAGGTTTCTACGAGCAGTACTTC	CASSLDAGFYEQYF
NA	TRBV6-5	TRBJ2-5	once	TGTGCCAGCAAACAGGGTGAGACCCAGTACTTC	CASKQGETQYF
TRBD1	TRBV28	TRBJ1-4	NA	TGTGCCAGCAGTACAGGGGGCAATGAAAAACTGTTTTTT	CASSTGGNEKLFF
TRBD1	TRBV6-6	TRBJ1-4	NA	TGTGCCAGCAGCGGGGACAGAAGAAATGAAAAACTGTTTTTT	CASSGDRRNEKLFF
TRBD1	TRBV29-1	TRBJ2-7	few	TGCAGCGTCGTGATACAGGGGGCCGGTGAGCAGTACTTC	CSVVIQGAGEQYF
NA	TRBV5-6	TRBJ1-1	NA	TGTGCCAGCAGCTACCTACCGGGACAAATCACGCAGAACACTGAAGCTTTCTTT	CASSYLPGQITQNTEAFF
NA	TRBV5-1	TRBJ1-4	NA	TGCGCCAGCAGCCCCACAGTAGAAAATGAAAAACTGTTTTTT	CASSPTVENEKLFF
NA	TRBV6-2/TRBV6-3	TRBJ1-1	NA	TGTGCCAGCAGTTATTGGGGGGGTGGAAACACTGAAGCTTTCTTT	CASSYWGGGNTEAFF
NA	TRBV27	TRBJ2-3	NA	TGTGCCAGCAGTTTAGAGGCCTACACAGATACGCAGTATTTT	CASSLEAYTDTQYF
NA	TRBV7-3	TRBJ1-1	NA	TGTGCCAGCAGCTTCGGGGGAAGCACTGAAGCTTTCTTT	CASSFGGSTEAFF
TRBD1	TRBV5-6	TRBJ2-5	once	TGTGCCAGCAGCCGGGACAGCCAAGAGACCCAGTACTTC	CASSRDSQETQYF
TRBD2	TRBV9	TRBJ2-1	NA	TGTGCCAGCAGCGCCCAACTAGCGGTTTACAATGAGCAGTTCTTC	CASSAQLAVYNEQFF
NA	TRBV10-3	TRBJ1-3	NA	TGTGCCATCAGCGACCAGCCCAGTCGGGGGACCACTGGAAACACCATATATTTT	CAISDQPSRGTTGNTIYF
TRBD1	TRBV3-1/TRBV3-2	TRBJ1-6	few	TGTGCCAGCAGCCGCGGGACAGGGAACAATTCACCCCTCCACTTT	CASSRGTGNNSPLHF
NA	TRBV3-1/TRBV3-2	TRBJ2-3	NA	TGTGCCAGCAGCCCCAGTGAGGCAGATACGCAGTATTTT	CASSPSEADTQYF
TRBD1	TRBV7-2	TRBJ2-7	NA	TGTGCCAGCAGCTCTGGCGGGACAGGGGGCTACGAGCAGTACTTC	CASSSGGTGGYEQYF
TRBD1	TRBV3-1/TRBV3-2	TRBJ1-2	NA	TGTGCCAGCAGCCAAAACAGGGGGCCGGGATATGGCTACACCTTC	CASSQNRGPGYGYTF
TRBD1	TRBV19	TRBJ2-7	NA	TGTGCCAGTAGTGCCGGGACAGGGGCCAACTACGAGCAGTACTTC	CASSAGTGANYEQYF
NA	TRBV5-6	TRBJ1-1	few	TGTGCCAGCAGAGCGGGAATGAACACTGAAGCTTTCTTT	CASRAGMNTEAFF